This T cell receptor beta chain was observed in a study of relationships among human T cell subsets. CD8+ T cells were isolated by anti-CD4 multisort bead depletion, then anti-CD8 bead selection. From mRNA, alpha and beta CDR3 regions were amplified using semiquantitative ARM-PCR. ARM-PCR used tagged nested gene-specific primers, then communal superprimers for exponential amplification. MiXCR, applied by TCRdb to the multiplex PCR reads, yields one record per CDR3 protein. The sample comprises roughly 5,000 distinct CDR3 sequences, 55% to 65% of which are singletons, and less than 75% rests with the top ten. General study points: Clones with over 100 reads held over 60% of CD8+ cytotoxic sequences.

The CDR3 length is 13 residues. Germline V gene lookup returns CDR1 SGHAT and CDR2 FQNNGV. V lost 5 bases and J 3 bases, leaving 11 bases between the germline ends. This clonotype was seen only a few times. Its target is not known. The J gene is TRBJ2-7, the V gene TRBV11-2; the D gene could be TRBD1 or TRBD2 (5 bases each). Sample: CD8+ T cells sorted from blood. This clonotype was obtained from a man in his forties or fifties in good health. CDR3 nucleotides: TGTGCCAGCAGCCCGGGACCAAGCTACGAGCAGTACTTC. Translated, it gives CASSPGPSYEQYF.